A single sample is the source of the 23 T cell receptor beta chains below, sequenced in a study of cytomegalovirus exposure and HLA in healthy donors. This PCR relied on a set of 60 Vbeta primers and 13 Jbeta primers. The method was immunoSEQ multiplex PCR; TCRdb's version includes in-frame clones alone and lacks a portion of them. The sample yields tens of thousands of clones, 65% to 70% seen once. Sequencing was done on a sample of PBMCs. All receptors come from a man aged 35-49 years in good health and CMV-seropositive.

The chain is built from TRBV14 and TRBJ1-2; unclear D gene. The CDR3 loop spans 13 amino acids. V gave up 2 bases and J gave up 8 bases, with 12 bases separating them. Germline V gene lookup returns CDR1 SGHDN and CDR2 FVKESK. In DNA form, the CDR3 reads TGTGCCAGCAGCCAAACAGTTGCGGGGGGCTACACCTTC. It is translated as CASSQTVAGGYTF. The full variable domain, in which reference TRBV14 and TRBJ1-2 provide the parts outside the CDR3, is EAGVTQFPSHSVIEKGQTVTLRCDPISGHDNLYWYRRVMGKEIKFLLHFVKESKQDESGMPNNRFLAERTGGTYSTLKVQPAELEDSGVYFCASSQTVAGGYTFGSGTRLTVV.

This rearrangement joins TRBV5-1 to TRBJ1-1, with TRBD1 matching over 8 bases. Germline lookup yields CDR1 SGHRS and CDR2 YFSETQ. V was clipped by 4 bases and J by 4 bases; unmatched bases: 9. There are 15 residues in the CDR3. CDR3 DNA sequence: TGCGCCAGCAGCGGATCAGGGGGCGTGGGCACTGAAGCTTTCTTT. It codes for CASSGSGGVGTEAFF.

V is TRBV7-8 and J is TRBJ2-1; 12 bases map to TRBD2. Looked up from germline, CDR1 is SGHVS and CDR2 is FQNEAQ. V gave up 5 bases and J gave up 5 bases; unmatched junction bases: 4. The CDR3 has 15 amino acids. The CDR3 nucleotides are TGTGCCAGCAGCACCCGGACTAGCGGGGACAATGAGCAGTTCTTC. This sequence encodes CASSTRTSGDNEQFF.

The V call is TRBV4-1, the J call TRBJ2-7; D unclear. The CDR3 extends over 13 amino acids. V gave up 0 bases and J gave up 4 bases, with 7 bases separating them. The V gene's germline CDR1 is MGHRA and CDR2 YSYEKL. This CDR3 reads CASSQDLGYEQYF. CDR3 DNA: TGCGCCAGCAGCCAAGATCTCGGTTACGAGCAGTACTTC.

This clone has a handful of counts. The genes are TRBV2 and TRBJ1-1; TRBD1 matches at 8 bases. In germline, CDR1 is SNHLY, CDR2 FYNNEI. Trimming took 10 bases from V and 1 from J; bases not matched to a gene: 8. This CDR3 spans 14 amino acids. The CDR3 nucleotides are TGTGCCACCTCCCCCGACAGGGGGAACACTGAAGCTTTCTTT. Its translation is CATSPDRGNTEAFF.

The chain joins TRBV5-1 to TRBJ2-5; a possible D gene is TRBD2 (5 bases). The CDR3 sequence is 14 residues long. V was shortened by 2 bases and J by 2 bases, with 10 bases between the two germline ends. From germline, CDR1 is SGHRS and CDR2 YFSETQ. The CDR3 region has the DNA TGCGCCAGCAGCTTTTCCGGGGTGCAAGAGACCCAGTACTTC. As protein: CASSFSGVQETQYF.

V usage is TRBV19 and J usage is TRBJ1-6, with TRBD1 matching over 7 bases. The V gene's germline CDR1 is LNHDA and CDR2 SQIVND (reference sequence). J lost 8 bases, V lost 3 bases, and 10 bases had no gene match. The CDR3 length is 16 residues. The CDR3: CASSMSLRQGYSPLHF. Here the CDR3 DNA reads TGTGCCAGTAGTATGTCCCTCAGACAGGGATATTCACCCCTCCACTTT. Variable domain in full (rest from reference TRBV19 and TRBJ1-6): DGGITQSPKYLFRKEGQNVTLSCEQNLNHDAMYWYRQDPGQGLRLIYYSQIVNDFQKGDIAEGYSVSREKKESFPLTVTSAQKNPTAFYLCASSMSLRQGYSPLHFGNGTRLTVT.

This clone was recorded only once. V usage is TRBV2 and J usage is TRBJ2-3, with a tentative D call TRBD2 (5 bases). V lost 5 bases to trimming and J lost 2 bases, with 5 bases between them. The length of the CDR3 is 12 residues. Germline V lookup: CDR1 SNHLY, CDR2 FYNNEI. CDR3 amino acids: CASSLATDTQYF. CDR3 bases: TGTGCCAGCAGTCTAGCCACAGATACGCAGTATTTT. Full variable domain (remainder filled in from reference TRBV2 and TRBJ2-3): EPEVTQTPSHQVTQMGQEVILRCVPISNHLYFYWYRQILGQKVEFLVSFYNNEISEKSEIFDDQFSVERPDGSNFTLKIRSTKLEDSAMYFCASSLATDTQYFGPGTRLTVL.

The J gene is TRBJ1-1, the V gene TRBV19, with D perhaps TRBD1 (5 bases). Per germline, CDR1 LNHDA and CDR2 SQIVND (reference sequence). The CDR3 has 14 amino acids. V gave up 1 base and J gave up 7 bases, with 13 bases separating them. CDR3 sequence: CASSIVPIDSEAFF. The CDR3 DNA follows: TGTGCCAGTAGTATAGTCCCCATCGACAGTGAAGCTTTCTTT.

V is TRBV27 and J is TRBJ2-2; 8 nucleotides match TRBD2. CDR3 length: 19 amino acids. Germline lookup yields CDR1 MNHEY and CDR2 SMNVEV (reference sequence). J was trimmed by 2 bases and V by 6 bases; bases with no gene match: 17. The CDR3 spells CASSTIVVDTSGNTGELFF. The CDR3 region has the DNA TGTGCCAGCAGCACAATCGTCGTGGATACTAGCGGTAACACCGGGGAGCTGTTTTTT.

V usage is TRBV6-6 and J usage is TRBJ2-3; TRBD1 matches 10 bases. Germline V gene lookup returns CDR1 MNHNY and CDR2 SVGAGI (reference sequence). V lost 8 bases and J lost 10; bases outside the gene matches: 12. There are 14 residues in the CDR3. The DNA for the CDR3 is TGTGCCAGCGCTAAAGGGGGACAGGGGACGCCGCAGTATTTT. Its translation is CASAKGGQGTPQYF.

This chain uses TRBV18 with TRBJ1-2, with D hard to call. The length of the CDR3 is 15 residues. The V gene lost 2 bases and the J gene lost 3 bases, with 13 bases spanning the gap. CDR1 is KGHSH, CDR2 LQKENI, per germline. Here the CDR3 DNA reads TGTGCCAGCTCACCAGCGACGGGTTTGGACTATGGCTACACCTTC. Translation gives CASSPATGLDYGYTF. Complete variable domain (other parts from reference TRBV18 and TRBJ1-2): NAGVMQNPRHLVRRRGQEARLRCSPMKGHSHVYWYRQLPEEGLKFMVYLQKENIIDESGMPKERFSAEFPKEGPSILRIQQVVRGDSAAYFCASSPATGLDYGYTFGSGTRLTVV.

Ten or more counts support this clone. The chain uses TRBV27 and TRBJ2-1, with 9 bases aligning to TRBD2. This CDR3 has 14 amino acids. With V trimmed by 7 bases and J by 6 bases, 7 bases remained unmatched. Germline V CDR1 and CDR2: MNHEY, SMNVEV (reference sequence). The CDR3 DNA is TGTGCCAGCACCAGCGGGGGGACTCTCAATGAGCAGTTCTTC. Translated, it gives CASTSGGTLNEQFF.

This chain links TRBV6-1 with TRBJ1-3; 7 nucleotides align to TRBD1. V was clipped by 4 bases and J by 0 bases; unmatched bases: 3. CDR3 length: 15 residues. Germline V CDR1 and CDR2: MNHNS, SASEGT. This CDR3 is CASSGDSSSGNTIYF. The DNA for the CDR3 is TGTGCCAGCAGTGGGGACAGTTCCTCTGGAAACACCATATATTTT.

This clone was seen only a few times. V and J are TRBV28 and TRBJ1-5; D perhaps matches TRBD1 (5 bases). CDR1 is MDHEN and CDR2 is SYDVKM in the germline V gene. The CDR3 consists of 14 residues. V was trimmed by 6 bases and J by 3 bases, leaving 12 bases between them. The CDR3 here is CASRDYGANQPQHF. For the CDR3, the DNA is TGTGCCAGCAGGGACTATGGGGCCAATCAGCCCCAGCATTTT.

The rearrangement joins TRBV27 to TRBJ2-1; 8 bases align to TRBD1. The V and J ends lost 5 bases and 0 bases, in that order; junction bases with no gene match: 3. Germline V CDR1 and CDR2: MNHEY, SMNVEV (reference sequence). This CDR3 is built from 15 residues. The CDR3 nucleotides read TGTGCCAGCAGTCCCGGGACAGGCTCCTACAATGAGCAGTTCTTC. Translating it yields CASSPGTGSYNEQFF.

In DNA, the CDR3 is TGTGCCAGCAGACTCCCCCCGGGCGAGCAGTACTTC. This encodes CASRLPPGEQYF. The chain carries TRBV7-2 and TRBJ2-7; D uncertain. The CDR3 contains 12 residues. Trimming removed 6 bases from V and 6 bases from J, with 12 bases in between. Per germline, CDR1 SGHTA and CDR2 FQGNSA.

This clone was counted between two and nine times. The rearrangement joins TRBV10-2 to TRBJ2-1; D unresolved. V gave up 3 bases and J gave up 7 bases, with 16 bases separating them. CDR1 and CDR2 from the germline V gene are WSHSY and SAAADI. This CDR3 comprises 15 residues. The DNA of the CDR3 is TGCGCCAGCAGTGATTGGGCAGGATCTGGGAATGAGCAGTTCTTC. It codes for CASSDWAGSGNEQFF.

The rearrangement links TRBV2 to TRBJ1-2, with D maybe TRBD1 (5 bases). This CDR3 comprises 14 residues. Germline CDR1 reads SNHLY; CDR2 reads FYNNEI. V was clipped by 11 bases and J by 0 bases, with 16 bases between them. This chain's CDR3 is CAPVPPGTNYGYTF. The CDR3 DNA follows: TGTGCCCCCGTCCCGCCAGGGACTAACTATGGCTACACCTTC.

This clone has just a few counts. The rearrangement joins TRBV6-1 to TRBJ2-5, with TRBD2 as a possible D gene (5 bases). The end of the DNA fits TRBJ2-7 better, so the J call may be wrong. Germline CDR1 reads MNHNS; CDR2 reads SASEGT. The CDR3 runs 15 residues. The CDR3 sequence is CASSDGSGSSYEQYF. In DNA form, the CDR3 reads TGTGCCAGCAGTGACGGAAGCGGAAGCTCCTACGAGCAGTACTTC.

The chain joins TRBV6-6 to TRBJ1-5; maybe TRBD1 (6 bases). This CDR3 is built from 14 residues. Germline CDR1 reads MNHNY; CDR2 reads SVGAGI (reference sequence). The V end was cut by 0 bases, the J end by 7 bases, with 10 bases between. CDR3 sequence reads: CASSYSQGNQPQHF. CDR3 in DNA: TGTGCCAGCAGTTACTCCCAGGGGAACCAGCCCCAGCATTTT.

J is TRBJ1-1 and V is TRBV11-3, with D unclear. The ends were cut back, 1 base at V and 1 base at J, with 4 bases in the middle. The V gene's germline CDR1 is SGHNT and CDR2 YENEEA. The CDR3 loop spans 13 amino acids. Here the CDR3 reads CASSLGQNTEAFF. The CDR3, as DNA: TGTGCCAGCAGCTTAGGTCAGAACACTGAAGCTTTCTTT.

V and J are TRBV6-5 and TRBJ1-5; no firm D call. V lost 5 bases, J lost 1 base, and 6 bases lay in between. The CDR3 is 13 amino acids. The germline CDR1 and CDR2 sequences are MNHEY and SVGAGI. The CDR3 spells CASSPQSNQPQHF. In DNA, the CDR3 is TGTGCCAGCAGTCCCCAGAGCAATCAGCCCCAGCATTTT.